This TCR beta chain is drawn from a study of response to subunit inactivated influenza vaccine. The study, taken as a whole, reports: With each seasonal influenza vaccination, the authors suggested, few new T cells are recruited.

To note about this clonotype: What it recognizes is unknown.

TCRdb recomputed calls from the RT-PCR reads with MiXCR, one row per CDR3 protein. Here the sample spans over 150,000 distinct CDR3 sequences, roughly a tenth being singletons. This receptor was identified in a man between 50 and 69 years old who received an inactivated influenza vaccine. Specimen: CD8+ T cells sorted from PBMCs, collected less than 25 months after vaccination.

Here the CDR3 DNA reads TGTGCCAGCAGCCAATCAGAGGGGAGCATGAACACTGAAGCTTTCTTT. It translates to CASSQSEGSMNTEAFF. This chain links TRBV16 with TRBJ1-1; a weak D match, TRBD1 (5 bases). Trimming took off 0 bases at V and 0 bases at J, with 11 bases between the two ends. The CDR3 runs to 16 residues. Germline CDR1 is KGHSY and CDR2 is FQNENV.